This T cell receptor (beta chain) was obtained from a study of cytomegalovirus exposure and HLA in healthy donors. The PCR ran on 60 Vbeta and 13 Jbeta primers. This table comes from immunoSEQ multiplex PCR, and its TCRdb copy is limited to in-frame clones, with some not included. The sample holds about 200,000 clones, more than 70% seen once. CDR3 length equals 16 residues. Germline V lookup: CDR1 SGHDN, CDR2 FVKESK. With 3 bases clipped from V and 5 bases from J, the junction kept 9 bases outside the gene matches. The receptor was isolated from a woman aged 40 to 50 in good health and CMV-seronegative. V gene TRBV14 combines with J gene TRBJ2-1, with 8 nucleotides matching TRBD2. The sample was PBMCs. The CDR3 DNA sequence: TGTGCCAGCAGCCACCTCCGGGCGGGAGGTCACAATGAGCAGTTCTTC. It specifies CASSHLRAGGHNEQFF.